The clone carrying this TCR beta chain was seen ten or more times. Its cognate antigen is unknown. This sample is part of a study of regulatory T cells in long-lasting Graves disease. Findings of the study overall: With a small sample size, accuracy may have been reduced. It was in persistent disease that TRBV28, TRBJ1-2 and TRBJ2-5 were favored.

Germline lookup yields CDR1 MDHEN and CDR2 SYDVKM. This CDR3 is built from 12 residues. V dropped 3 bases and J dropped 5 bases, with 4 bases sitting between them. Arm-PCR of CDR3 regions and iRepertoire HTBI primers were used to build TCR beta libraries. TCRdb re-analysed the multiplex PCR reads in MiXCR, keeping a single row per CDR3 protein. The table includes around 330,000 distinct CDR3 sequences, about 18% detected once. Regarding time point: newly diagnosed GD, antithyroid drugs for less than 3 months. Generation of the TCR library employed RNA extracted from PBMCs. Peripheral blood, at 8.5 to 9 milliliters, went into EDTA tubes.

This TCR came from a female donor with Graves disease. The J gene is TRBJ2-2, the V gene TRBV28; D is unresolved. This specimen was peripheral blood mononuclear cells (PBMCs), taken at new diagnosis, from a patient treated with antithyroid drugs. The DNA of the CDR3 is TGTGCCAGCAGTTTCGATACCGGGGAGCTGTTTTTT. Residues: CASSFDTGELFF.